Presented here are 10 T cell receptor beta chains from one specimen sequenced in a study of shared clonotypes between healthy human individuals. Cells designated naive CD8 were CD45RO-negative and were positively selected for CCR7, with terminally differentiated effector memory CD45RA+ cells excluded. TCRdb's table, derived via immunoSEQ multiplex PCR, lists solely in-frame clones and lacks some. The sample shows some 2,000,000 clones, about 95% of them seen only once. Material: naive CD8+ T cells sorted from blood. These receptors came from a man aged 18-30 years in good health.

Only one count was recorded for this clone. The chain uses TRBV13 and TRBJ2-3, with TRBD1 identical over 7 bases. Germline V gene lookup returns CDR1 PRHDT and CDR2 FYEKMQ (reference sequence). With 4 bases clipped from V and 6 bases from J, the junction kept 10 bases outside the gene matches. The CDR3 spans 15 residues. The CDR3 sequence is CASSSRDSVTDTQYF. CDR3 nucleotide sequence: TGTGCCAGCAGCTCCCGGGACAGTGTCACGGATACGCAGTATTTT.

This rearrangement joins TRBV29-1 to TRBJ2-5; TRBD1 might be the D (6 bases). Germline CDR1 and CDR2: SQVTM and ANQGSEA. The CDR3 is 14 amino acids. V was cut by 1 base and J by 0 bases, with 9 bases left in between. Here the CDR3 reads CSVEATGYQETQYF. CDR3 DNA: TGCAGCGTTGAAGCCACAGGGTACCAAGAGACCCAGTACTTC.

As concerns this clone: Different DNA sequences within this sample yield the same CDR3. The chain carries TRBV27 and TRBJ2-2; D may correspond to TRBD1 or TRBD2 (5 bases each). This CDR3 contains 13 residues. CDR1 and CDR2 (germline): MNHEY, SMNVEV (reference sequence). Trimming removed 3 bases from V and 5 bases from J, with 7 bases in between. CDR3 in amino acids: CASSFEGTGELFF. For the CDR3, the DNA is TGTGCCAGCAGTTTCGAGGGGACCGGGGAGCTGTTTTTT.

The chain joins TRBV19 to TRBJ2-5, with a possible D match to TRBD1 (5 bases). The CDR3 contains 14 residues. Trimming took 2 bases from V and 2 from J, leaving 9 bases between them. CDR1 is LNHDA, CDR2 SQIVND, per germline (reference sequence). The CDR3 DNA is TGTGCCAGTAGTATAAGGACACATCAAGAGACCCAGTACTTC. This translates into CASSIRTHQETQYF.

The gene calls are TRBV27 and TRBJ2-7, with 9 bases matching TRBD2. The CDR3 is 15 residues long. The V segment lost 0 bases and the J segment 3 bases; nucleotides outside the gene matches: 3. Germline V gene lookup returns CDR1 MNHEY and CDR2 SMNVEV (reference sequence). CDR3 nucleotides: TGTGCCAGCAGTTTATCGGGACTAGCTTTCTACGAGCAGTACTTC. Translating it yields CASSLSGLAFYEQYF.

V gene TRBV7-6 combines with J gene TRBJ2-7; TRBD1 agrees at 10 bases. Germline CDR1 is SGHVS and CDR2 is FNYEAQ. V gave up 6 bases and J gave up 0 bases; unmatched junction bases: 8. The CDR3 spans 16 residues. As DNA, the CDR3 is TGTGCCAGCAGGCCCGGGACAGGGGAGGGCTCCTACGAGCAGTACTTC. As protein: CASRPGTGEGSYEQYF.

The V gene is TRBV2, the J gene TRBJ1-1; 7 bases are a match to TRBD1. Germline V lookup: CDR1 SNHLY, CDR2 FYNNEI. The CDR3 length is 15 residues. With 3 bases clipped from V and 0 bases from J, the junction kept 4 bases outside the gene matches. CDR3 protein: CASSDRGAVNTEAFF. The CDR3 DNA sequence: TGTGCCAGCAGTGACAGGGGGGCCGTGAACACTGAAGCTTTCTTT.

This clone appeared a single time. The V call is TRBV19, the J call TRBJ1-1; no clear D gene. CDR1 is LNHDA, CDR2 SQIVND, per germline (reference sequence). This CDR3 spans 11 amino acids. V was trimmed by 3 bases and J by 7 bases, leaving 6 bases between them. CDR3 DNA sequence: TGTGCCAGTAGTATTCCTTTTGAAGCTTTCTTT. Residues: CASSIPFEAFF.

The chain links TRBV7-8 to TRBJ1-2; maybe TRBD1 (5 bases). This CDR3 is 14 amino acids long. Germline V gene data show CDR1 as SGHVS and CDR2 as FQNEAQ. V shed 1 base and J shed 8 bases, with 14 bases lying between them. CDR3 DNA sequence: TGTGCCAGCAGCTTAGGTGAGGGACGGCGGGGCTACACCTTC. It encodes CASSLGEGRRGYTF.

J is TRBJ2-6 and V is TRBV30; a weak D match, TRBD2 (5 bases). Between the trimmed V and J ends, which lost 1 base and 2 bases, there was a span of 21 bases. CDR3 length equals 19 residues. Germline V gives CDR1 GTSNPN, CDR2 SVGIG (reference sequence). DNA for the CDR3: TGTGCCTGGAGTGGCCTTGTGGCCGGGGATCCCCCTGGGGCCAACGTCCTGACTTTC. This sequence encodes CAWSGLVAGDPPGANVLTF. The whole variable domain, remainder taken from reference TRBV30 and TRBJ2-6, is SQTIHQWPATLVQPVGSPLSLECTVEGTSNPNLYWYRQAAGRGLQLLFYSVGIGQISSEVPQNLSASRPQDRQFILSSKKLLLSDSGFYLCAWSGLVAGDPPGANVLTFGAGSRLTVL.